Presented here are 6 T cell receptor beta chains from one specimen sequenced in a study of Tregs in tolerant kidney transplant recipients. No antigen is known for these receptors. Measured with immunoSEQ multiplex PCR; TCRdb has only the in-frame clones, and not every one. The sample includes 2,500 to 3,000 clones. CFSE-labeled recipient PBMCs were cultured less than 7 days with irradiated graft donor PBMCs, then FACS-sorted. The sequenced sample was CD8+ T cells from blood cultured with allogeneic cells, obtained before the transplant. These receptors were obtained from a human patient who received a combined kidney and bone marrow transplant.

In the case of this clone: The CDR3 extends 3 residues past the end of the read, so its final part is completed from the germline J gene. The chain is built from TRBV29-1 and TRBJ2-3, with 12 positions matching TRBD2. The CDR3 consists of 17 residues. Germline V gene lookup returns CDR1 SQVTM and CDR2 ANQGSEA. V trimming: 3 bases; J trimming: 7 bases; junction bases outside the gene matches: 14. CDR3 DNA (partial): TGCAGCGTTGACGGAACCGGGACTAGCGGGTCGATCTATACG. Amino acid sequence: CSVDGTGTSGSIYT. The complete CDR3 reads CSVDGTGTSGSIYTQYF.

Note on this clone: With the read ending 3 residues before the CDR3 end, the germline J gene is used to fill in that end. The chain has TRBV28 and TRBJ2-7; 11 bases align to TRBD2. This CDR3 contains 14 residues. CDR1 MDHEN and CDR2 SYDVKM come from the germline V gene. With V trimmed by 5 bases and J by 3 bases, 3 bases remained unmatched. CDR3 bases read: TGTGCCAGCAGTCCGACTAGCGGGGACTACGAG. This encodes CASSPTSGDYE. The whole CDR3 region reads CASSPTSGDYEQYF.

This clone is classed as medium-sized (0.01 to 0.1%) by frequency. Here the CDR3 reads CASSLRDSSYEQYF. The CDR3 bases that were read are TGTGCCAGCAGCTTACGGGACAGCTCCTACGAG. This chain connects TRBV13 to TRBJ2-7; 7 bases are shared with TRBD1. The read terminates 3 residues before the CDR3 end, so the remaining end is supplied by the germline J gene. Germline loops: CDR1 PRHDT, CDR2 FYEKMQ (reference sequence). The V segment lost 2 bases and the J segment 0 bases; nucleotides outside the gene matches: 1. The CDR3 contains 14 residues. The whole variable domain, filled in from reference TRBV13 and TRBJ2-7, reads AAGVIQSPRHLIKEKRETATLKCYPIPRHDTVYWYQQGPGQDPQFLISFYEKMQSDKGSIPDRFSAQQFSDYHSELNMSSLELGDSALYFCASSLRDSSYEQYFGPGTRLTVT.

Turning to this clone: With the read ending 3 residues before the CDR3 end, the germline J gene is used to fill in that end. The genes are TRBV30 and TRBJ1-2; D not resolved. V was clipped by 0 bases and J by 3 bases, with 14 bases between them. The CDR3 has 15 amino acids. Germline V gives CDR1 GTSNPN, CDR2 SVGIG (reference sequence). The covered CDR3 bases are TGTGCCTGGAGTGTAGGTACGACACCCTACTATGGC. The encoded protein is CAWSVGTTPYYG. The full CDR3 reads CAWSVGTTPYYGYTF.

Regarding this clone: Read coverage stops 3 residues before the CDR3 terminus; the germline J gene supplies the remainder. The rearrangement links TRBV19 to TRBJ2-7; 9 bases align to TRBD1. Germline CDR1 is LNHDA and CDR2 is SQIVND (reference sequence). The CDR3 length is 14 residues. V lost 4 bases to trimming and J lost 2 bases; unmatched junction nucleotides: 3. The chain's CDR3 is CASSTGTGTYEQYF. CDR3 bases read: TGTGCCAGTAGTACCGGGACAGGGACCTACGAG.

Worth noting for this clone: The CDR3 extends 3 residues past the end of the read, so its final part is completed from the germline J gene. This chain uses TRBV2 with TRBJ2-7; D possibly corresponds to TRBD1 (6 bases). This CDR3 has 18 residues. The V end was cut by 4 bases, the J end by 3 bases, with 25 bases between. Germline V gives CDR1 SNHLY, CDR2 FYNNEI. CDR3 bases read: TGTGCCAGCAGTGGGCAGGGGTCCCCGCAAATTTTTGGCTACGAG. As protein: CASSGQGSPQIFGYE. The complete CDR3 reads CASSGQGSPQIFGYEQYF.